What follows is one T cell receptor beta chain and its context. This specimen belongs to a study of OX40 agonist ivuxolimab in advanced cancers. Germline CDR1 and CDR2: SGHNT and YYREEE (reference sequence). The CDR3 is 16 residues long. V was clipped by 0 bases and J by 5 bases, with 15 bases between them. The repertoire was sequenced with immunoSEQ multiplex PCR; TCRdb's copy has only in-frame clones and lacks some. The sample yields 80,000 or so clones, around four fifths seen once. This material consisted of CD4+ or CD8+ T cells sorted from blood, taken in a trial of the OX40 agonist ivuxolimab. This clonotype was sampled from an adult with an advanced solid tumor such as melanoma, head and neck, liver or kidney cancer. This rearrangement joins TRBV5-4 to TRBJ2-1; D is perhaps TRBD2 (6 bases). The CDR3 region is CASSLERASAHNEQFF. CDR3 bases: TGTGCCAGCAGCTTGGAGAGGGCTAGCGCACACAATGAGCAGTTCTTC.